This is a list of T cell receptor beta chains from one sample in a study of shared clonotypes between healthy human individuals. Clones were read by immunoSEQ multiplex PCR, and TCRdb kept only the in-frame ones, dropping some. The table records roughly 2 million clones, 95% of them present only once. The sample was naive CD4+ T cells sorted from blood. The receptors were gathered from a man aged 18 to 29 in good health. Both conserved end residues are part of each CDR3. A D gene is named only where the DNA matches it firmly. Clone size is not always given. Where it is, it says once, few, many or a class for expanded clones.

few | TRBJ1-5 | TRBV30 | NA | CAWSGTGQPQHF | TGTGCCTGGAGTGGAACGGGGCAGCCCCAGCATTTT
NA | TRBJ1-2 | TRBV28 | NA | CASSSMDGYTF | TGTGCCAGCAGTTCGATGGATGGCTACACCTTC
NA | TRBJ1-2 | TRBV25-1 | TRBD1 | CASSDPDRGRDRTKGYTF | TGTGCCAGCAGTGACCCGGACAGGGGGCGCGATCGGACAAAGGGCTACACCTTC
few | TRBJ1-2 | TRBV19 | NA | CASSRGEPYYGYTF | TGTGCCAGTAGTCGCGGTGAACCTTACTATGGCTACACCTTC
NA | TRBJ2-2 | TRBV6-5 | NA | CASSSTKNTGELFF | TGTGCCAGCAGTTCCACGAAAAACACCGGGGAGCTGTTTTTT
once | TRBJ1-6 | TRBV11-2 | NA | CASSLVQGHSPLHF | TGTGCCAGCAGCTTAGTACAGGGACATTCACCCCTCCACTTT
NA | TRBJ2-2 | TRBV6-5 | TRBD2 | CASSFRTSGRAAELFF | TGTGCCAGCAGTTTCCGGACTAGCGGGAGGGCCGCGGAGCTGTTTTTT
NA | TRBJ1-2 | TRBV5-1 | NA | CASSRGVVDGYTF | TGCGCCAGCAGCCGTGGGGTTGTGGATGGCTACACCTTC
NA | TRBJ1-1 | TRBV6-5 | NA | CASSRRSESEAFF | TGTGCCAGCAGCCGACGGTCCGAATCTGAAGCTTTCTTT
NA | TRBJ1-1 | TRBV28 | NA | CASSTLGGDTEAFF | TGTGCCAGCAGTACCCTAGGGGGAGACACTGAAGCTTTCTTT
NA | TRBJ1-3 | TRBV30 | NA | CAWSAGPNSGNTIYF | TGTGCCTGGAGTGCAGGTCCGAACTCTGGAAACACCATATATTTT
once | TRBJ1-1 | TRBV30 | NA | CAWSVHRGGNTEAFF | TGTGCCTGGAGTGTACACCGCGGGGGTAACACTGAAGCTTTCTTT
NA | TRBJ2-3 | TRBV2 | NA | CASSEGSAAQYF | TGTGCCAGCAGTGAAGGGAGCGCCGCGCAGTATTTT
NA | TRBJ2-2 | TRBV10-3 | TRBD2 | CAISEIGTSGSIGTGELFF | TGTGCCATCAGTGAGATCGGGACTAGCGGGAGTATCGGCACCGGGGAGCTGTTTTTT
NA | TRBJ2-3 | TRBV7-3 | NA | CASSAEGTDTQYF | TGTGCCAGCAGCGCGGAGGGGACAGATACGCAGTATTTT
many | TRBJ1-6 | TRBV30 | TRBD1 | CALTQGVSYNSPLHF | TGTGCCTTGACTCAGGGGGTCTCCTATAATTCACCCCTCCACTTT
NA | TRBJ1-4 | TRBV5-1 | TRBD1 | CASSTTTGEGEKLFF | TGCGCCAGCAGCACGACGACAGGGGAGGGTGAAAAACTGTTTTTT
once | TRBJ1-6 | TRBV6-1 | TRBD1 | CARGGTGEFNSPLHF | TGTGCCAGGGGTGGGACAGGGGAATTTAATTCACCCCTCCACTTT
NA | TRBJ1-2 | TRBV7-9 | NA | CASSPNSPGGYTF | TGTGCCAGCAGCCCAAACTCACCGGGTGGCTACACCTTC
NA | TRBJ2-7 | TRBV2 | NA | CASMGGGEQYF | TGTGCCAGCATGGGGGGTGGGGAGCAGTACTTC
NA | TRBJ2-1 | TRBV30 | NA | CAWAFPGGPYNEQFF | TGTGCCTGGGCGTTTCCCGGGGGACCCTACAATGAGCAGTTCTTC
once | TRBJ1-4 | TRBV5-1 | NA | CASSLAGISNEKLFF | TGCGCCAGCAGCTTGGCAGGGATTTCTAATGAAAAACTGTTTTTT
NA | TRBJ2-3 | TRBV6-5 | NA | CASSYSSGGGTDTQYF | TGTGCCAGCAGTTACTCCTCGGGGGGCGGCACAGATACGCAGTATTTT
NA | TRBJ1-1 | TRBV5-1 | NA | CASSLVPPGLEAFF | TGCGCCAGCAGCTTGGTTCCCCCGGGACTCGAAGCTTTCTTT
NA | TRBJ2-1 | TRBV7-9 | NA | CASSSTYSYNEQFF | TGTGCCAGCAGCTCTACCTACTCCTACAATGAGCAGTTCTTC
NA | TRBJ1-2 | TRBV10-3 | NA | CAISESTGGYTF | TGTGCCATCAGTGAGTCAACCGGTGGCTACACCTTC
NA | TRBJ1-2 | TRBV9 | TRBD1 | CASSISGGATYGYTF | TGTGCCAGCAGCATCTCAGGGGGCGCTACCTATGGCTACACCTTC
NA | TRBJ1-1 | TRBV18 | NA | CASSPSMLTEAFF | TGTGCCAGCTCACCTTCGATGTTAACTGAAGCTTTCTTT
NA | TRBJ2-1 | TRBV15 | NA | CATSTAFSYNEQFF | TGTGCCACCAGCACCGCTTTCTCCTACAATGAGCAGTTCTTC
NA | TRBJ1-6 | TRBV5-6 | NA | CASSGSSNSPLHF | TGTGCCAGCTCCGGGTCTTCTAATTCACCCCTCCACTTT
few | TRBJ1-6 | TRBV10-3 | NA | CAASGWTDNSPLHF | TGTGCCGCATCCGGGTGGACAGATAATTCACCCCTCCACTTT
NA | TRBJ2-7 | TRBV7-2 | TRBD1 | CASSVSFTALGTGYEQYF | TGTGCCAGCAGCGTTTCCTTCACTGCCCTCGGGACAGGCTACGAGCAGTACTTC
NA | TRBJ1-1 | TRBV6-5 | NA | CASSYFVGSTEAFF | TGTGCCAGCAGTTACTTCGTTGGTAGCACTGAAGCTTTCTTT
NA | TRBJ2-7 | TRBV5-1 | NA | CASSLEKGSDEQYF | TGCGCCAGCAGCTTGGAAAAGGGGTCGGACGAGCAGTACTTC
NA | TRBJ2-7 | TRBV6-1 | NA | CASSEPVGGTEQYF | TGTGCCAGCAGTGAACCCGTGGGGGGCACCGAGCAGTACTTC